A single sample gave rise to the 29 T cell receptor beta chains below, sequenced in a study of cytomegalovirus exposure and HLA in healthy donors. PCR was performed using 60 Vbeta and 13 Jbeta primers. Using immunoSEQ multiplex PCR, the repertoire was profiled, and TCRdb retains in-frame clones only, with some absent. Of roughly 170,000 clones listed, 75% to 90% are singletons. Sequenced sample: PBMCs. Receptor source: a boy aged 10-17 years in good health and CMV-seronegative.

The CDR3 reads CASSVQGEHNEQFF. The CDR3 nucleotides read TGTGCCAGCAGCGTACAGGGTGAGCACAATGAGCAGTTCTTC. V usage is TRBV6-4 and J usage is TRBJ2-1; a possible D gene is TRBD1 (6 bases). Germline lookup yields CDR1 MRHNA and CDR2 SNTAGT. There are 14 residues in the CDR3. V was clipped by 6 bases and J by 5 bases, with 14 bases between them.

Here the CDR3 DNA reads TGTGCCAGCAGCTCCGGGACAGGGACTGAAAAACTGTTTTTT. This gives the protein CASSSGTGTEKLFF. The chain combines TRBV7-9 with TRBJ1-4; TRBD1 agrees at 9 bases. J lost 7 bases, V lost 4 bases, and 4 bases had no gene match. The germline V gene encodes CDR1 SEHNR and CDR2 FQNEAQ (reference sequence). The CDR3 loop spans 14 amino acids.

The CDR3 region is CASSPTSGRGRGDTQYF. CDR3 coding DNA: TGTGCCAGCAGCCCCACCTCAGGGAGGGGAAGAGGAGATACGCAGTATTTT. The genes are TRBV7-3 and TRBJ2-3, with TRBD2 matching 7 bases. The ends lost 5 bases at V and 5 bases at J; junction bases unmatched: 16. From germline, CDR1 is SGHTA and CDR2 FQGTGA. CDR3 size: 17 residues.

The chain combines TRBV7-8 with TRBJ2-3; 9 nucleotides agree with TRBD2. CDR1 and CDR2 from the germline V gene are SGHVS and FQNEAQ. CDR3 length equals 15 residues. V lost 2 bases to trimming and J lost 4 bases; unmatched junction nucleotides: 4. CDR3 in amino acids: CASSLLVAGADTQYF. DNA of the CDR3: TGTGCCAGCAGCTTATTAGTAGCGGGAGCAGATACGCAGTATTTT.

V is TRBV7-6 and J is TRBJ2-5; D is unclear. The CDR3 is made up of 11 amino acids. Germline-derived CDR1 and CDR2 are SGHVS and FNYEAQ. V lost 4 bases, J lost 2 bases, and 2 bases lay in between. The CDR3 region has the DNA TGTGCCAGCAGCTCACAAGAGACCCAGTACTTC. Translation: CASSSQETQYF.

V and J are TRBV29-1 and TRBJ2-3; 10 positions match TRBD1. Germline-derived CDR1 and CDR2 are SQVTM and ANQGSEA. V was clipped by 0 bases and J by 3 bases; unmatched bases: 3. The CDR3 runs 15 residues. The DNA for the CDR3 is TGCAGCGTTGAAGAGGACAGGGGGGGGACAGATACGCAGTATTTT. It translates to CSVEEDRGGTDTQYF.

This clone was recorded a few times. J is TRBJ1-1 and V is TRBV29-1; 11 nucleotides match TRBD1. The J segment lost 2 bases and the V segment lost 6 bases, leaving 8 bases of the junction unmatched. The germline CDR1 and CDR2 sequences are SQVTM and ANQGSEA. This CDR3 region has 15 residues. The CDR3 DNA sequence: TGCAGCGTCTTAAACCGGACAGGGGGCAACACTGAAGCTTTCTTT. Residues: CSVLNRTGGNTEAFF.

The CDR3 sequence: CASSISRGRAYEQYF. CDR3 sequence (DNA): TGTGCCAGTAGTATATCACGGGGAAGGGCCTACGAGCAGTACTTC. The rearrangement links TRBV19 to TRBJ2-7, with D perhaps TRBD2 (5 bases). The CDR3 is 15 amino acids. Germline CDR1 and CDR2: LNHDA and SQIVND (reference sequence). V was shortened by 2 bases and J by 2 bases, with 13 bases between the two germline ends. The full variable domain, its missing parts supplied by reference TRBV19 and TRBJ2-7, is DGGITQSPKYLFRKEGQNVTLSCEQNLNHDAMYWYRQDPGQGLRLIYYSQIVNDFQKGDIAEGYSVSREKKESFPLTVTSAQKNPTAFYLCASSISRGRAYEQYFGPGTRLTVT.

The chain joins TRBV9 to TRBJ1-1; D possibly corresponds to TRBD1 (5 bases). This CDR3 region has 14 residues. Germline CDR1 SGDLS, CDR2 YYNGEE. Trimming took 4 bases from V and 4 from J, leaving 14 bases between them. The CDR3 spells CASSLTVRATEAFF. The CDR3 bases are TGTGCCAGCAGCCTGACAGTCAGGGCCACTGAAGCTTTCTTT.

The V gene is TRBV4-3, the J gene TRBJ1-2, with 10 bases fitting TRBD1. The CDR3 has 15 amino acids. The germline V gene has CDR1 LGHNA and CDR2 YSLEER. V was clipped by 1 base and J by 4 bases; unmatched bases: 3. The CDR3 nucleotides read TGCGCCAGCAGCCAAGGAAGGACAGGGGGCTATGGCTACACCTTC. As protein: CASSQGRTGGYGYTF.

The CDR3 loop reads CASSSSGSNNEQFF. CDR3 nucleotide sequence: TGTGCCAGCAGCTCGTCCGGGAGCAACAATGAGCAGTTCTTC. V usage is TRBV7-3 and J usage is TRBJ2-1; a weak D match, TRBD2 (6 bases). The CDR3 has 14 amino acids. V lost 4 bases, J lost 5 bases, and 12 bases lay in between. Germline V gene sequence: CDR1 SGHTA, CDR2 FQGTGA.

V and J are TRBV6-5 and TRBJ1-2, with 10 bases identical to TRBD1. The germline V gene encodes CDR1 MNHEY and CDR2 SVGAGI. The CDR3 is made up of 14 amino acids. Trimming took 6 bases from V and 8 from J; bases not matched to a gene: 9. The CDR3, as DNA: TGTGCCAGCAGCCCGGGACAGGGGTTACCAGGCTACACCTTC. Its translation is CASSPGQGLPGYTF.

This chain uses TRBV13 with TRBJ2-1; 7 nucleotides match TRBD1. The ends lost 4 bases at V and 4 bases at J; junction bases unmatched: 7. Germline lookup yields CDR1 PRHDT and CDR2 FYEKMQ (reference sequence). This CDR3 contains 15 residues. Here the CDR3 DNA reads TGTGCCAGCAGCTCTTACAGGGGCGAGTACAATGAGCAGTTCTTC. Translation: CASSSYRGEYNEQFF.

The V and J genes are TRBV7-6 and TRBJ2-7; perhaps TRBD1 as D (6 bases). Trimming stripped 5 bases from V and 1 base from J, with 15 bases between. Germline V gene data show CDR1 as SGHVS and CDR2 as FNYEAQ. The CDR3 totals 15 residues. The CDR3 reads CASSVRQERSYEQYF. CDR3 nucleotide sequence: TGTGCCAGCAGCGTACGACAGGAAAGGTCCTACGAGCAGTACTTC.

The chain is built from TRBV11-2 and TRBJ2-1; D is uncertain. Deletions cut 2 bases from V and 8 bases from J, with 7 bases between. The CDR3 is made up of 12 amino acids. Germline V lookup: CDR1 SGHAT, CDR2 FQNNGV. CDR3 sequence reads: CASSLISDEQFF. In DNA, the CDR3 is TGTGCCAGCAGCTTAATTTCGGATGAGCAGTTCTTC.

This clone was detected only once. The CDR3 is CASSVEGDTEAFF. The DNA for the CDR3 is TGTGCCAGCAGCGTAGAAGGAGACACTGAAGCTTTCTTT. The V gene is TRBV9, the J gene TRBJ1-1, with D hard to call. This CDR3 has 13 residues. Germline V gene lookup returns CDR1 SGDLS and CDR2 YYNGEE. V dropped 0 bases and J dropped 3 bases, with 6 bases sitting between them.

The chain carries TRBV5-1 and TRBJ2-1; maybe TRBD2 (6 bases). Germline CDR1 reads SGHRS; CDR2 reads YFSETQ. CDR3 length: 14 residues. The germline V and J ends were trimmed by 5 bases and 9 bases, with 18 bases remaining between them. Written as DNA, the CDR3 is TGCGCCAGCAGATGGGGGGACCGGTCGGGTGAGCAGTTCTTC. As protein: CASRWGDRSGEQFF.

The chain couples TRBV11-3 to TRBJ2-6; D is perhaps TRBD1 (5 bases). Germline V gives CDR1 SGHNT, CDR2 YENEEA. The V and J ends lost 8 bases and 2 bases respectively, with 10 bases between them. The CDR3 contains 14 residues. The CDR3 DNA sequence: TGTGCCAGCGGGGAAGGGGCTGGGGCCAACGTCCTGACTTTC. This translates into CASGEGAGANVLTF.

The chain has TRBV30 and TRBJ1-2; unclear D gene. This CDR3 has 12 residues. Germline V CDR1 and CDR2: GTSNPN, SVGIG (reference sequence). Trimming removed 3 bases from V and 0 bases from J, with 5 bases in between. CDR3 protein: CAWSRANYGYTF. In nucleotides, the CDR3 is TGTGCCTGGAGCCGGGCTAACTATGGCTACACCTTC.

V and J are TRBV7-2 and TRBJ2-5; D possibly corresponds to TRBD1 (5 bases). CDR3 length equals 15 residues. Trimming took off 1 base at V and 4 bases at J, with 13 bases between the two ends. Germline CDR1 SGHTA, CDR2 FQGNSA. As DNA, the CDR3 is TGTGCCAGCAGCTTAGTGGCAGGGCTCGGAGAGACCCAGTACTTC. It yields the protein CASSLVAGLGETQYF.

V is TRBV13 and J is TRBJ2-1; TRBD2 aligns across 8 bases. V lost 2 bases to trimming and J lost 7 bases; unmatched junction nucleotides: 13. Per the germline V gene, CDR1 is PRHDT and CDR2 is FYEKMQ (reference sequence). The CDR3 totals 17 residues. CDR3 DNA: TGTGCCAGCAGCTTAAGCGTCGGGCGGGGGGCAAGGAATGAGCAGTTCTTC. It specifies CASSLSVGRGARNEQFF.

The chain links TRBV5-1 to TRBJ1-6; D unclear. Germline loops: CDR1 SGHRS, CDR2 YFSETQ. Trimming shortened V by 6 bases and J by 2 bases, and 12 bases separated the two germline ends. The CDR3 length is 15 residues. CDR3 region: CASTMTAPYNSPLHF. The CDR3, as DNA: TGCGCCAGCACGATGACTGCTCCCTATAATTCACCCCTCCACTTT.

The CDR3 spells CASSLAGGMVHEQFF. The CDR3 coding sequence is TGTGCCAGCAGCTTAGCGGGAGGTATGGTCCATGAGCAGTTCTTC. V is TRBV5-4 and J is TRBJ2-1, with 9 bases matching TRBD2. V was clipped by 2 bases and J by 8 bases; unmatched bases: 8. This CDR3 has 15 residues. Germline loops: CDR1 SGHNT, CDR2 YYREEE (reference sequence). Full variable domain (rest looked up from reference TRBV5-4 and TRBJ2-1): ETGVTQSPTHLIKTRGQQVTLRCSSQSGHNTVSWYQQALGQGPQFIFQYYREEENGRGNFPPRFSGLQFPNYSSELNVNALELDDSALYLCASSLAGGMVHEQFFGPGTRLTVL.

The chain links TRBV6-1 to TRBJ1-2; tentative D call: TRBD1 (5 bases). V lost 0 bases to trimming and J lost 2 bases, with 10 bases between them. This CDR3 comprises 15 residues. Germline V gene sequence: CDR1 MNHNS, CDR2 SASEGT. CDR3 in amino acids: CASSEAEGRNYGYTF. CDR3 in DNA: TGTGCCAGCAGTGAAGCCGAGGGGAGGAACTATGGCTACACCTTC.

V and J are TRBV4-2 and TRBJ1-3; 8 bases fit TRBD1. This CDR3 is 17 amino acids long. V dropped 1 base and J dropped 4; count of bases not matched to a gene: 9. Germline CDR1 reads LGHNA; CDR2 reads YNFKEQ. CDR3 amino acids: CASSQAPGQGAGNTIYF. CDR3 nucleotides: TGTGCCAGCAGCCAAGCCCCAGGACAGGGAGCCGGAAACACCATATATTTT.

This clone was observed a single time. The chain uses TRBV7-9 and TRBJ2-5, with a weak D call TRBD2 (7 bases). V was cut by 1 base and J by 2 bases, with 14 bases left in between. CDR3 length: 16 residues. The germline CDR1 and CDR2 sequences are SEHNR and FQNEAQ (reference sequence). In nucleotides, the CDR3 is TGTGCCAGCAGCTTAGAGTTCGGGGGGCGGCAAGAGACCCAGTACTTC. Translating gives CASSLEFGGRQETQYF.

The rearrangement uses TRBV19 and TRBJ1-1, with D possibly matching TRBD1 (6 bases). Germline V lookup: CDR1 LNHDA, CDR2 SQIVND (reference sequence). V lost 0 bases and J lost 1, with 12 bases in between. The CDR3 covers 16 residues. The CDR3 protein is CASSIDPDRSNTEAFF. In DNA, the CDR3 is TGTGCCAGTAGTATAGATCCCGACAGGTCGAACACTGAAGCTTTCTTT.

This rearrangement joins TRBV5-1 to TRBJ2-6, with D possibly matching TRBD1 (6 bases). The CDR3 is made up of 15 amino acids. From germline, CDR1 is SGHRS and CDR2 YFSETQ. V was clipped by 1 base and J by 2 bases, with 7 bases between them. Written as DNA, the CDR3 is TGCGCCAGCAGCTTGACAGGGACTGGGGCCAACGTCCTGACTTTC. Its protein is CASSLTGTGANVLTF.

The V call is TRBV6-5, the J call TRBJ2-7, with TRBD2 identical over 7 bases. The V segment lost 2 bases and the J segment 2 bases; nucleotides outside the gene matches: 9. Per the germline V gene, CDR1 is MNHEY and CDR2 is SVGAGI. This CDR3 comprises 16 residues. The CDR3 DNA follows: TGTGCCAGCAGTTACGGGCTGGCGGGGGAAGCCTACGAGCAGTACTTC. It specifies CASSYGLAGEAYEQYF.